This T cell receptor beta chain stems from a study of T cell responses to AZD1222 COVID-19 vaccine. The table came from immunoSEQ multiplex PCR; TCRdb's copy has only in-frame clones and leaves some out. The table lists 84,000 or so clones, roughly 89% of them singletons. This clone was found once. Its cognate antigen is unknown. General study findings and limits: Researchers took repertoire samples only after the peak T cell response had come.

The CDR3 sequence is 15 residues long. Deletions cut 0 bases from V and 4 bases from J, with 14 bases between. Germline V gives CDR1 SGHKS, CDR2 YYEKEE (reference sequence). The sequence came from an adult in good health. The J gene is TRBJ2-7, the V gene TRBV5-5; D may correspond to TRBD1 or TRBD2 (5 bases each). The source material was peripheral blood, sampled on day 0 of MenACWY control vaccination. CDR3 protein: CASSLDRGPGYEQYF. The CDR3, as DNA: TGTGCCAGCAGCTTGGACCGGGGCCCAGGGTACGAGCAGTACTTC. Together with reference TRBV5-5 and TRBJ2-7, the CDR3 gives the full variable domain: DAGVTQSPTHLIKTRGQQVTLRCSPISGHKSVSWYQQVLGQGPQFIFQYYEKEERGRGNFPDRFSARQFPNYSSELNVNALLLGDSALYLCASSLDRGPGYEQYFGPGTRLTVT.